This TCR beta chain stems from a study of radiotherapy plus CTLA-4 blockade in lung cancer. The CDR3 sequence is 14 residues long. Germline V CDR1 and CDR2: MGHRA, YSYEKL. J lost 8 bases, V lost 1 base, and 5 bases had no gene match. Using immunoSEQ multiplex PCR, the repertoire was profiled, and TCRdb retains in-frame clones only, with some absent. This table holds approximately 60,000 clones, approximately 80% found once. The sequences come from peripheral blood, collected from a patient treated with radiotherapy plus ipilimumab. The receptor was isolated from a human donor with non-small cell lung cancer who had a complete response to radiotherapy plus ipilimumab. This chain uses TRBV4-1 with TRBJ2-1; 7 bases fit TRBD2. CDR3 sequence (DNA): TGCGCCAGCAGCCAAGTTGCGGGGGAATATGAGCAGTTCTTC. This sequence encodes CASSQVAGEYEQFF.